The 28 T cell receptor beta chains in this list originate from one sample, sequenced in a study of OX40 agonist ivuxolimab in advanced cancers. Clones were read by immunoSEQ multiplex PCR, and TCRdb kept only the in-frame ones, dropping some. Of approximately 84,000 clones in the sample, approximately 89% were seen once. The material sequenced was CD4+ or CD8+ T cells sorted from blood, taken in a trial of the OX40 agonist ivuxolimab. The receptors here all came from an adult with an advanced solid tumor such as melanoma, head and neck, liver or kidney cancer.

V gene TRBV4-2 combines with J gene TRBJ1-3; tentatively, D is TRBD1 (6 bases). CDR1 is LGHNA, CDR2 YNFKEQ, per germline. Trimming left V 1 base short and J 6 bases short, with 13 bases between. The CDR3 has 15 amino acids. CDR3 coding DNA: TGTGCCAGCAGCCAAGTGGTAGGGGGGGAAAACACCATATATTTT. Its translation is CASSQVVGGENTIYF.

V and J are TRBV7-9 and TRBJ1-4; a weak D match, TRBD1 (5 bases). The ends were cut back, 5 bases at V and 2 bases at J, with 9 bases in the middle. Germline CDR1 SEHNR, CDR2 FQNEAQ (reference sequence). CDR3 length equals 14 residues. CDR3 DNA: TGTGCCAGCAGCCCGGGACGGACTAATGAAAAACTGTTTTTT. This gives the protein CASSPGRTNEKLFF.

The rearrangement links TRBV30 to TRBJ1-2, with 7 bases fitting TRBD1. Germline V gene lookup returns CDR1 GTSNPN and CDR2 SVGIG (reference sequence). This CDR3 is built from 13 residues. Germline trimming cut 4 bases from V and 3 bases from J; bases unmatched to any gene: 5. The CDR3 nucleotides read TGTGCCTGGAACTTCGGACAGGACTATGGCTACACCTTC. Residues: CAWNFGQDYGYTF.

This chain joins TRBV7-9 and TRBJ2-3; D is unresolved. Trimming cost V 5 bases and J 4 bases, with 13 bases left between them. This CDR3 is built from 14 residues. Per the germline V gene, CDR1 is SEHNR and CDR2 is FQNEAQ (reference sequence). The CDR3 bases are TGTGCCAGCAGCCCTACAAACTCCGCAGATACGCAGTATTTT. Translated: CASSPTNSADTQYF.

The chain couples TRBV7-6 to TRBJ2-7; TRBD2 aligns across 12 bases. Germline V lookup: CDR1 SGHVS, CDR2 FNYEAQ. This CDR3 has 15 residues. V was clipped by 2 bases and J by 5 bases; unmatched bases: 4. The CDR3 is CASSLLAGGPHEQYF. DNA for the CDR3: TGTGCCAGCAGCTTACTAGCGGGAGGGCCCCACGAGCAGTACTTC.

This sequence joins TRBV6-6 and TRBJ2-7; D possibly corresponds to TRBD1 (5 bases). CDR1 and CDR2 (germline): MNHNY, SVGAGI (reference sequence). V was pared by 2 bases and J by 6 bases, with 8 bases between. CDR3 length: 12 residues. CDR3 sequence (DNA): TGTGCCAGCAGTTACCCTCAGGGCGAGCAGTACTTC. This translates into CASSYPQGEQYF.

CDR3 amino acids: CASSLAGGMAGNTIYF. As DNA, the CDR3 is TGCGCCAGCAGCTTGGCTGGGGGTATGGCTGGAAACACCATATATTTT. The chain joins TRBV5-1 to TRBJ1-3; a weak D match, TRBD1 (5 bases). V dropped 0 bases and J dropped 2 bases, with 12 bases sitting between them. CDR1 is SGHRS and CDR2 is YFSETQ in the germline V gene. This CDR3 region has 16 residues.

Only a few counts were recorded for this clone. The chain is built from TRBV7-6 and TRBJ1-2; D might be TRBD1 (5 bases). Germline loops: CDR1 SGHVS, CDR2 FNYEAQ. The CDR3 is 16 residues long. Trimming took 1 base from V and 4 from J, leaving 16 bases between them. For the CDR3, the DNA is TGTGCCAGCAGCTTAGGGGCCGGGGCAAATCTCTATGGCTACACCTTC. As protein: CASSLGAGANLYGYTF.

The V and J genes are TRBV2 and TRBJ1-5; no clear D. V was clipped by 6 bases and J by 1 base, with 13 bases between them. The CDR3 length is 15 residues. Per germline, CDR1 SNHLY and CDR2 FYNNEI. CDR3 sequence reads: CASRERRPSNQPQHF. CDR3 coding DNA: TGTGCCAGCAGGGAGAGGCGGCCCAGCAATCAGCCCCAGCATTTT.

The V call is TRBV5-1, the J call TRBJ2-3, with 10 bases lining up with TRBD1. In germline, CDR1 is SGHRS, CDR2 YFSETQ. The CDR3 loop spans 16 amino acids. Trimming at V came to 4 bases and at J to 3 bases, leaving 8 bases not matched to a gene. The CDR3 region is CASSEGQGRWTDTQYF. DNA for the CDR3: TGCGCCAGCAGCGAGGGACAGGGGCGTTGGACAGATACGCAGTATTTT. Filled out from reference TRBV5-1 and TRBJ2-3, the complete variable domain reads KAGVTQTPRYLIKTRGQQVTLSCSPISGHRSVSWYQQTPGQGLQFLFEYFSETQRNKGNFPGRFSGRQFSNSRSEMNVSTLELGDSALYLCASSEGQGRWTDTQYFGPGTRLTVL.

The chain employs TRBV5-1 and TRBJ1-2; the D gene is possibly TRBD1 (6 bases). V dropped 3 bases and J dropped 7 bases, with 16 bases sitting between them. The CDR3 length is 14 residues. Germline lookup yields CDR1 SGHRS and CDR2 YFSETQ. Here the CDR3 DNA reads TGCGCCAGCAGCTCAAGAGCTGGGGGCGGTGGCTACACCTTC. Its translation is CASSSRAGGGGYTF.

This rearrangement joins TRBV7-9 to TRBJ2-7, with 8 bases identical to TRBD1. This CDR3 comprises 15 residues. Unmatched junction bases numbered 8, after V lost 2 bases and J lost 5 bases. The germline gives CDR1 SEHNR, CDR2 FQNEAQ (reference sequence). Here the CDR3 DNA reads TGTGCCAGCAGCTTATATCCGGACAGGGCGGACGAGCAGTACTTC. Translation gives CASSLYPDRADEQYF.

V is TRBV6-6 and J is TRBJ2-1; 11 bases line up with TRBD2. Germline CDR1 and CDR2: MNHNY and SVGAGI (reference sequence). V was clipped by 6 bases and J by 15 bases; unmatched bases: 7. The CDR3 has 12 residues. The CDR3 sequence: CASRQPSGGLFF. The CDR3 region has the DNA TGTGCCAGCAGGCAACCTAGCGGGGGGCTGTTCTTC.

CDR3 region: CASSPGQGTSGANVLTF. The CDR3 bases are TGTGCCAGCAGCCCAGGACAGGGTACCTCTGGGGCCAACGTCCTGACTTTC. The chain links TRBV13 to TRBJ2-6; TRBD1 aligns across 8 bases. The CDR3 totals 17 residues. The V gene end was trimmed by 5 bases and the J gene end by 0 bases; junction bases not matched to a gene: 6. Germline assignment: CDR1 PRHDT and CDR2 FYEKMQ (reference sequence).

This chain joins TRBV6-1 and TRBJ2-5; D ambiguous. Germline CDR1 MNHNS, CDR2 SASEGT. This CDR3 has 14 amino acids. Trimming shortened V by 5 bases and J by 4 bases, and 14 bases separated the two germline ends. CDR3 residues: CASSKPVKAETQYF. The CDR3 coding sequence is TGTGCCAGCAGTAAACCTGTCAAGGCAGAGACCCAGTACTTC.

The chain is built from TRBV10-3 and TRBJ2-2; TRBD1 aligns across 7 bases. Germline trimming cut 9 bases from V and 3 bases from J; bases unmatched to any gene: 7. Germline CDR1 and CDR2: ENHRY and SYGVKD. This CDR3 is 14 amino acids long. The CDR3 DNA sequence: TGTGCCATGTCACAGGGGTTTGACACCGGGGAGCTGTTTTTT. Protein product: CAMSQGFDTGELFF.

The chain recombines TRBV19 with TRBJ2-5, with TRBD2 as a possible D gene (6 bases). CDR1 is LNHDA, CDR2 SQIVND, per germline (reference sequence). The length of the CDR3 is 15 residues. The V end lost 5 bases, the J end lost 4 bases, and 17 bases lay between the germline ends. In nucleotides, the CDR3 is TGTGCCAGTAGTTCCCCCGGGGGTACGAGAGAGACCCAGTACTTC. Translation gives CASSSPGGTRETQYF.

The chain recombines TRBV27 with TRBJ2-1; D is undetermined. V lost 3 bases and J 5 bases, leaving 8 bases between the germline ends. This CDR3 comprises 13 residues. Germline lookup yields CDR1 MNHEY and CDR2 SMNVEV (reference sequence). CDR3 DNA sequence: TGTGCCAGCAGTTTTGCCCCGAACAATGAGCAGTTCTTC. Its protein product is CASSFAPNNEQFF.

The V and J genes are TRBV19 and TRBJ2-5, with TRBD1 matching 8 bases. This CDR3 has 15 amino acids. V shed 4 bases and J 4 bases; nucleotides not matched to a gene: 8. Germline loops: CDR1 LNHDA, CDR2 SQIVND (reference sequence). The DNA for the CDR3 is TGTGCCAGTAGTAGGACAGGGCTTTGGAGAGAGACCCAGTACTTC. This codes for CASSRTGLWRETQYF.

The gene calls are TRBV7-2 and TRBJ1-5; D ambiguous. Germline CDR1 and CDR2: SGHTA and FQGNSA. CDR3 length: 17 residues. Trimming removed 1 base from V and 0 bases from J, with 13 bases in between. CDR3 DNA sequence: TGTGCCAGCAGCTTAGACGTGCGGGGTTATAGCAATCAGCCCCAGCATTTT. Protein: CASSLDVRGYSNQPQHF.

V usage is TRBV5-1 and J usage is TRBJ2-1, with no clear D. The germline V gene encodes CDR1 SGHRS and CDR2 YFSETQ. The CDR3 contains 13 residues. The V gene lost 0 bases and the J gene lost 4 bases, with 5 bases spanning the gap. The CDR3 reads CASSLVRYNEQFF. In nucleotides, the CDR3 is TGCGCCAGCAGCTTGGTCAGATACAATGAGCAGTTCTTC.

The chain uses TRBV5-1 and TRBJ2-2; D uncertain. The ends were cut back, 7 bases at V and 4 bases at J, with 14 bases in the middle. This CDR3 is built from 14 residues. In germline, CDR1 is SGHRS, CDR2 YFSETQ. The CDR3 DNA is TGCGCCAGCTCCCGAGCACCTGCCACCGGGGAGCTGTTTTTT. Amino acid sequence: CASSRAPATGELFF.

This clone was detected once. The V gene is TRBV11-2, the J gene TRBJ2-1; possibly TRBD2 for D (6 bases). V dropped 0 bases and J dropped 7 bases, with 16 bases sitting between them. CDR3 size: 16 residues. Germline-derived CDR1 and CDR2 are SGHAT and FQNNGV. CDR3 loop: CASSLDWRGTGNEQFF. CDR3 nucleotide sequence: TGTGCCAGCAGCTTAGATTGGCGGGGAACGGGGAATGAGCAGTTCTTC.

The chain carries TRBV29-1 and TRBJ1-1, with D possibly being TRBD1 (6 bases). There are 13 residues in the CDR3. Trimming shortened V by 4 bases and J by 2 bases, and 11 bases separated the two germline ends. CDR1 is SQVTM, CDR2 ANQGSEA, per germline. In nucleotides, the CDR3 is TGCAGCGTTGGTAGCAGGGGAAACACTGAAGCTTTCTTT. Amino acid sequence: CSVGSRGNTEAFF.

CDR3 sequence (DNA): TGTGCCAGCAGTTTTCCCCTAGCGGGAGACACCGGGGAGCTGTTTTTT. Translation: CASSFPLAGDTGELFF. The chain links TRBV28 to TRBJ2-2; TRBD2 matches 10 bases. The germline V gene has CDR1 MDHEN and CDR2 SYDVKM. The V gene end was trimmed by 3 bases and the J gene end by 3 bases; junction bases not matched to a gene: 4. There are 16 residues in the CDR3.

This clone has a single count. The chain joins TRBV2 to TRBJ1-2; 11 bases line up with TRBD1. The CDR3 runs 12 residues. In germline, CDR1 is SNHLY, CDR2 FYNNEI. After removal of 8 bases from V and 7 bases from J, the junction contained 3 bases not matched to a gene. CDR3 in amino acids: CASGQGASGYTF. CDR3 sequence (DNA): TGTGCCAGCGGACAGGGGGCGTCTGGCTACACCTTC.

CDR3 in DNA: TGTGCCTGGAACGGGGTAGGATACGAGCAGTACTTC. Its protein product is CAWNGVGYEQYF. This chain connects TRBV30 to TRBJ2-7, with a tentative D call TRBD2 (5 bases). Trimming stripped 4 bases from V and 4 bases from J, with 11 bases between. Germline assignment: CDR1 GTSNPN and CDR2 SVGIG (reference sequence). The CDR3 extends over 12 amino acids.

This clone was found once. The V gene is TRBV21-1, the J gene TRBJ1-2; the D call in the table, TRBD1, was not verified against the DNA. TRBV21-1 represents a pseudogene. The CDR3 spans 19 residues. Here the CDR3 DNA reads TGTGCCAGCAGCAATTTCGCAAGGGGGCGCCCCCTTGCGAACTATGGCTACACCTTC. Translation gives CASSNFARGRPLANYGYTF.